A single T cell receptor (beta chain) is shown here with its context. The CDR3 has 15 residues. In germline, CDR1 is SGHDN, CDR2 FVKESK. V gave up 6 bases and J gave up 2 bases; unmatched junction bases: 6. This sample was included in a study of blood T cell repertoires in COVID-19. Study overall: Italy, Spain and the United States were the sources of the convalescent and acute COVID-19 samples.

Sequencing was performed with immunoSEQ multiplex PCR; in TCRdb, only in-frame clones are kept and a portion is missing. This repertoire shows 100,000 to 120,000 clones, about 85% found once; its top ten account for around 4.8%. This rearrangement joins TRBV14 to TRBJ1-3; 8 positions agree with TRBD1. The sample was peripheral blood. This sequence was found in a human donor in a cohort sampled during active COVID-19. The CDR3 sequence is CASSRRTGTGNTIYF. The DNA of the CDR3 is TGTGCCAGCAGTCGGAGGACAGGGACTGGAAACACCATATATTTT.